This record concerns one TCR beta chain sequence. There is no known antigen for this receptor. The CDR3 end lies 3 residues beyond the end of the read and is filled in from the germline J gene. Every participant had a single incident cervical HPV16 infection, and prevalent HPV16 infections were excluded. Cervical HPV DNA was detected by MY09/MY11 PCR, and genotyping was performed by dot-blot hybridization. Fifteen mL of heparinized blood were centrifuged, and the buffy coat was split into aliquots, frozen at -30 degrees C, and then kept at -80 degrees C. QIAGEN kits were used to extract genomic DNA from buffy coat specimens. The record originates from a study of T cells in women clearing cervical HPV infection (dated by TCRdb to the late 2010s). Describing the broader study: The cases were about 27 women with histologically confirmed HPV16-related CIN3 or worse, and 2 of these cases were invasive cancers. Controls were over 20 women whose single incident HPV16 infection cleared within 12 months without precancer or cancer developing. Blood from cases was collected at the visit at which the lesion was first identified, whereas blood from controls was collected once infection was no longer detected. Among cases, blood sampling occurred a median of around 160 days after lesion detection, with an interquartile range of about 90 to 200 days. Since only a few of the women had HLA typing available, the possibility that HLA type was acting as a confounder could not be ruled out. An exploratory proof-of-principle case-control study, nested within the Guanacaste HPV Natural History Study in Costa Rica, was conducted to compare TCR repertoires across cervical HPV16 outcomes. Cases were matched to controls by age within five years and by the year the sample was collected. A median age of about 30 years was observed in cases versus 38 in controls, and no significant differences in baseline characteristics were found. The parent cohort enrolled 9,800 or so women aged 18 or older in Guanacaste, Costa Rica, during about 1992 to 1995 and followed them for over six years. Five blinded duplicates per group were added as quality controls, giving around 60 samples: 50 or so participants and approximately ten replicates. Summary of the overall study and its limitations: Whether associations preceded infection or resulted from infection could not be shown with the cross-sectional design, and effector/memory subsets and HPV-specific T cells were not isolated. TCR repertoire richness was significantly higher in CIN3+ cases than in controls across sequencing depths, while evenness did not differ. Lower TRBV6-7 relative abundance was observed in cases than in controls (roughly 0.12% versus 0.15%; Bonferroni P = 0.0008). Because the number of T cells in each sample was unknown, differences in richness could reflect differing T-cell content rather than repertoire biology. Random forest classifiers combining richness and V gene abundances distinguished cases from controls with an estimated AUC of approximately 0.83.

Using the immunoSEQ assay, multiplex PCR amplified TCR beta CDR3 regions from an average of about 1.1 ug of genomic DNA per sample. Primer bias was corrected in the assay by using a complete synthetic TCR repertoire to establish an amplification baseline. The amplicons were sequenced on the Illumina platform. The authors processed their data as follows. Error correction of the sequences involved clustering with frequency ratios plus a modified nearest-neighbor algorithm, after which the sequences were analyzed in the immunoSEQ Analyzer using IMGT gene definitions. At each rarefaction depth, TCR richness and evenness were averaged across 20 rarefaction repeats, and samples with fewer sequences than that depth were excluded. Wilcoxon rank sum tests with FDR correction were used to compare V, D and J gene relative abundances between the groups. In the blinded duplicates, the intraclass correlation was around 96% for TCR richness and averaged about 80% across approximately 60 gene segments. The table was pulled from immuneACCESS by TCRdb, which kept in-frame rearrangements only. Such tables lose some clones; where checked, under half of the loss comes from unresolved V genes, and the rest has no known cause. V and J calls and clone size are copied from that table; D and trimming were computed from the DNA. The data table for this sample lists under 45,000 clones. More than 1.2% of the sample is taken by the ten largest.

The CDR3 has 20 amino acids, counting the end cysteine and phenylalanine. Sequencing covers 51 bases of the CDR3, shown here with the frame starting at base 1. V trim: 3 bases; J trim: 0 bases; unmatched bases: 14. From a lookup of the germline V gene, CDR1 and CDR2 are SGHRS and YFSETQ. Recombination joined TRBV5-1 with TRBJ2-1; TRBD2 matches 11 bases in the middle. Sample: blood buffy coat. The sequence came from a woman aged 18 to 75 with a cervical HPV16 infection that either progressed to CIN3+ or cleared (not recorded which). The CDR3 has the sequence CASSSGLADYTPSSYNEQFF. The part of the CDR3 DNA that was read is TGCGCCAGCAGCTCGGGACTAGCGGATTACACGCCAAGCTCCTACAATGAG.